This T cell receptor (beta chain) was captured in a study of blood T cell repertoires in COVID-19 (dated by TCRdb to the early 2020s). For context, the study as a whole: Collaborator samples came from the United States, Italy and Spain and covered acute and convalescent phases of COVID-19. Where HLA class I and class II types were available, the types were taken from metadata supplied by the sample provider, not from assay-based typing. Deeply sampled blood TCRbeta repertoires from subjects exposed to, actively infected with, or recovered from COVID-19 were included in the dataset. The material from the prospective study consisted of cDNA or gDNA derived from T cells, B-cell-depleted T cells, or PBMCs. The samples were drawn from the first 160 participants of the ongoing ImmuneRACE study and from some 1,300 subjects provided by 6 global collaborators. The repertoires were released in a freely available public database intended as a resource for research on the immune response to SARS-CoV-2. Sample metadata almost always included a de-identified subject ID, COVID-19 status, age in years and sex. Summary of the overall study and its limitations: The amount of clinical and demographic metadata varied by source and participant and was provided uncurated.

The immunoSEQ Assay, a bias-controlled multiplex PCR, was used to amplify TCRbeta CDR3 regions from genomic DNA. Processing in the source paper ran as follows. Within the assay, amplification of reference gene primers was used to estimate how many nucleated cells each sample contained. To quantify the absolute abundance of each unique TCRbeta CDR3 rearrangement, sequence reads were collapsed and filtered. Productive Simpson clonality was computed per sample as the square root of Simpson's diversity index over productive rearrangements. TCRdb stores this immuneACCESS table with in-frame sequences only. Part of the clones is absent; in the studies checked, under half of the shortfall reflects unresolved V genes, and no reason is known for the rest. V, J and clone size were drawn from that table, and D and trimming were deduced from the DNA. Across this sample there are 300,000 or so clones, with around 86% seen only once. Of the sample, roughly 1.3% falls within the top ten clones.

Points on this clone: The antigen it recognizes is unknown. No per-base quality is available; no much larger clone lies one base away.

The collaborating institutions used their own protocols to collect whole blood in K2EDTA tubes. Collaborator samples were shipped for TCRbeta analysis as frozen whole blood, isolated PBMCs, or DNA extracted from either sample type. The clonotype originates from a man in his 70s with acute or convalescent COVID-19. Sequencing input: peripheral blood.

The DNA sequence is TGTGCCAGCAGTCCCTACGAAGGTGGAGGGGGCGCAGATACGCAGTATTTT. Its protein is CASSPYEGGGGADTQYF. Recombination connected TRBV28 to TRBJ2-3, with a tentative D gene TRBD1 over 7 matching bases. In the germline V gene, CDR1 corresponds to MDHEN and CDR2 to SYDVKM. Trimming removed 5 bases from V and 4 bases from J, leaving 22 bases between the germline ends. Including the terminal cysteine and phenylalanine, the CDR3 comprises 17 residues. Just CDR3 DNA is preserved here, 51 bases in frame from base 1.